A single sample is the source of the 20 T cell receptor beta chains below, sequenced in a study of CD8 T cells in ankylosing spondylitis. These receptors lack a known antigen. The study's findings and limits: Blood of patients with ankylosing spondylitis appeared to be characterized by a TCR beta motif of eight highly homologous variants.

Each CDR3 protein gets one entry after TCRdb re-called the 5' RACE reads with MiXCR. The repertoire consists of a few hundred thousand distinct CDR3 sequences, with about a fifth occurring once and the leading ten covering approximately 16%. Sequenced input: blood, either unsorted or a sorted T cell fraction (not recorded which). The receptors originated from a male donor with ankylosing spondylitis.

V is TRBV11-3 and J is TRBJ2-5; a weak D match, TRBD2 (6 bases). CDR1 and CDR2 (germline): SGHNT, YENEEA. V lost 4 bases to trimming and J lost 2 bases, with 14 bases between them. CDR3 length: 15 residues. The CDR3 sequence: CASSSLGGLQETQYF. CDR3 nucleotide sequence: TGTGCCAGCAGCTCCCTCGGGGGTCTTCAAGAGACCCAGTACTTC.

This clonotype has only a few counts. The chain couples TRBV7-9 to TRBJ1-2, with D possibly matching TRBD1 (5 bases). V was trimmed by 2 bases and J by 2 bases, leaving 12 bases between them. The CDR3 contains 15 residues. Germline CDR1 and CDR2: SEHNR and FQNEAQ (reference sequence). In DNA, the CDR3 is TGTGCCAGCAGCTTACCCATAGGGACCAACTATGGCTACACCTTC. The encoded protein is CASSLPIGTNYGYTF.

This clonotype has only a few counts. J is TRBJ2-6 and V is TRBV7-2; possible D gene TRBD1, 5 bases. The germline gives CDR1 SGHTA, CDR2 FQGNSA. The V end was cut by 1 base, the J end by 2 bases, with 6 bases between. The CDR3 runs 15 residues. Here the CDR3 reads CASSLGGAGANVLTF. CDR3 DNA sequence: TGTGCCAGCAGCTTAGGGGGCGCTGGGGCCAACGTCCTGACTTTC.

With regard to this clonotype: At one of its ends the junction is not consistent with the germline gene, which may arise from a read error. V and J are TRBV12-5 and TRBJ2-2, with D maybe TRBD2 (6 bases). Germline loops: CDR1 LGHNT, CDR2 FRNRAP. The CDR3 is 14 amino acids. The DNA of the CDR3 is TGTGCTAGTTGTTTGGCCCCGGGGGCCGGGGAGCTGTTTTTT. The encoded protein is CASCLAPGAGELFF. Complete variable domain (other parts from reference TRBV12-5 and TRBJ2-2): DARVTQTPRHKVTEMGQEVTMRCQPILGHNTVFWYRQTMMQGLELLAYFRNRAPLDDSGMPKDRFSAEMPDATLATLKIQPSEPRDSAVYFCASCLAPGAGELFFGEGSRLTVL.

This clonotype was detected only a few times. CDR3 DNA: TGTGCCATCCGGACAGGGGGTAATCAGCCCCAGCATTTT. Protein sequence: CAIRTGGNQPQHF. This chain connects TRBV6-2 or TRBV6-3 to TRBJ1-5; 10 bases are a match to TRBD1. The CDR3 totals 13 residues. The V segment lost 10 bases and the J segment 4 bases; nucleotides outside the gene matches: 4. The germline CDR1 and CDR2 sequences are MNHEY and SVGEGT.

This clonotype was counted ten times or more. V gene TRBV7-8 combines with J gene TRBJ2-5, with 12 nucleotides matching TRBD2. CDR1 SGHVS and CDR2 FQNEAQ come from the germline V gene. The CDR3 covers 16 residues. V was pared by 5 bases and J by 5 bases, with 9 bases of the junction left unmatched. This CDR3 reads CASSPTGLAGGETQYF. The CDR3 DNA is TGTGCCAGCAGCCCGACCGGGCTAGCGGGAGGGGAGACCCAGTACTTC.

This clonotype was observed once. The chain uses TRBV21-1 and TRBJ2-7. TRBV21-1 is deemed a pseudogene. There are 14 residues in the CDR3. Here the CDR3 reads CASSKDPWVYEQYF. The CDR3 DNA follows: TGTGCCAGCAGCAAAGACCCTTGGGTTTACGAGCAGTACTTC.

This clonotype was seen only a few times. The V gene is TRBV19, the J gene TRBJ2-6; no firm D call. CDR1 is LNHDA, CDR2 SQIVND, per germline (reference sequence). The V gene lost 2 bases and the J gene lost 5 bases, with 10 bases spanning the gap. The CDR3 runs to 15 residues. DNA of the CDR3: TGTGCCAGTAGTATACCCCGGGCCCGGGCCAACGTCCTGACTTTC. It specifies CASSIPRARANVLTF.

The chain uses TRBV12-3 or TRBV12-4 and TRBJ2-2, with 7 nucleotides matching TRBD2. The CDR3 contains 16 residues. V was clipped by 0 bases and J by 3 bases; unmatched bases: 4. The CDR3 nucleotides read TGTGCCAGCAGTTTAGCCGGGCTAGCGGACACCGGGGAGCTGTTTTTT. The encoded protein is CASSLAGLADTGELFF.

This chain joins TRBV9 and TRBJ1-1; 7 bases agree with TRBD1. The V gene's germline CDR1 is SGDLS and CDR2 YYNGEE. Trimming cost V 4 bases and J 6 bases; bases outside gene matches: 12. CDR3 length: 15 residues. DNA of the CDR3: TGTGCCAGCAGCCCAGCCAGGGGGAGAGTCGCTGAAGCTTTCTTT. This encodes CASSPARGRVAEAFF.

The chain joins TRBV7-2 to TRBJ1-1; 7 nucleotides match TRBD1. CDR1 and CDR2 (germline): SGHTA, FQGNSA. The CDR3 has 13 residues. Trimming took 4 bases from V and 7 from J; bases not matched to a gene: 6. The CDR3 here is CASSSQGRGEAFF. The CDR3 region has the DNA TGTGCCAGCAGCTCACAGGGGCGGGGTGAAGCTTTCTTT.

This clonotype was recorded many times. CDR3 loop: CASTNNPSGTQYF. The CDR3 bases are TGTGCCAGCACTAATAATCCCTCGGGGACCCAGTACTTC. The genes are TRBV12-3 or TRBV12-4 and TRBJ2-5; D gene uncertain. CDR3 length equals 13 residues. The ends were cut back, 7 bases at V and 7 bases at J, with 16 bases in the middle.

J is TRBJ2-1 and V is TRBV4-1; D possibly corresponds to TRBD2 (6 bases). The CDR3 has 14 residues. Germline V gives CDR1 MGHRA, CDR2 YSYEKL. V was trimmed by 8 bases and J by 9 bases, leaving 20 bases between them. Here the CDR3 DNA reads TGCGCCAGCGGGAAGCTAGGGGACTTGGGTGAGCAGTTCTTC. Encoded protein: CASGKLGDLGEQFF.

In its sample, this clonotype was seen once. The V gene is TRBV7-3, the J gene TRBJ2-1; D is ambiguous. The CDR3 length is 13 residues. Trimming took off 5 bases at V and 6 bases at J, with 11 bases between the two ends. The germline V gene encodes CDR1 SGHTA and CDR2 FQGTGA. The CDR3 nucleotides are TGTGCCAGCAGCCCAACACGACGCAATGAGCAGTTCTTC. It translates to CASSPTRRNEQFF.

This clonotype was observed many times. V is TRBV2 and J is TRBJ2-1, with D perhaps matching TRBD2 (6 bases). V was clipped by 2 bases and J by 3 bases, with 8 bases between them. This CDR3 region has 14 residues. Germline assignment: CDR1 SNHLY and CDR2 FYNNEI. The CDR3 spells CASSELALYNEQFF. The DNA of the CDR3 is TGTGCCAGCAGTGAACTAGCGCTCTACAATGAGCAGTTCTTC.

This clonotype was seen only a few times. CDR3 protein: CASSLLSGPNTGELFF. CDR3 in DNA: TGTGCCAGCAGCCTACTTAGCGGTCCGAACACCGGGGAGCTGTTTTTT. The V call is TRBV4-2, the J call TRBJ2-2; the D gene is possibly TRBD2 (6 bases). CDR1 and CDR2 (germline): LGHNA, YNFKEQ. The CDR3 covers 16 residues. Trimming pared 4 bases from V and 0 bases from J, leaving 12 bases between.

This clonotype has ten or more counts. A read error may produce the germline difference seen at one junction end. The chain links TRBV6-1 to TRBJ2-1; D not resolved. CDR3 length: 14 residues. The V gene's germline CDR1 is MNHNS and CDR2 SASEGT. The CDR3 loop reads CASSRGSSYNEQFF. The DNA for the CDR3 is TGCGCCAGCAGCCGCGGTAGCTCCTACAATGAGCAGTTCTTC.

This clonotype occurred many times. V usage is TRBV28 and J usage is TRBJ2-5; D call uncertain. The CDR3 runs 14 residues. V was cut by 3 bases and J by 0 bases, with 8 bases left in between. Per germline, CDR1 MDHEN and CDR2 SYDVKM. CDR3: CASSLNGYQETQYF. In DNA form, the CDR3 reads TGTGCCAGCAGTTTGAACGGATACCAAGAGACCCAGTACTTC. Full variable domain (outside the CDR3, taken from reference TRBV28 and TRBJ2-5): DVKVTQSSRYLVKRTGEKVFLECVQDMDHENMFWYRQDPGLGLRLIYFSYDVKMKEKGDIPEGYSVSREKKERFSLILESASTNQTSMYLCASSLNGYQETQYFGPGTRLLVL.

This clonotype was recorded only once. This chain connects TRBV3-1 to TRBJ2-3; D is uncertain. Trimming cost V 3 bases and J 9 bases, with 13 bases left between them. Per the germline V gene, CDR1 is LGHDT and CDR2 is YNNKEL (reference sequence). This CDR3 contains 13 residues. The chain's CDR3 is CASSHVGAGTQYF. CDR3 coding DNA: TGTGCCAGCAGCCACGTCGGAGCTGGGACGCAGTATTTT.

The chain recombines TRBV7-9 with TRBJ2-1; the match to TRBD2 covers 7 bases. With V trimmed by 2 bases and J by 1 base, 5 bases remained unmatched. The CDR3 length is 16 residues. Germline values: CDR1 SEHNR, CDR2 FQNEAQ (reference sequence). The CDR3 loop is CASSLFSSGSYNEQFF. The CDR3 region has the DNA TGTGCCAGCAGCTTATTCTCTAGCGGTTCCTACAATGAGCAGTTCTTC.